Listed below are T cell receptor beta chains from one sample, sequenced in a study of blood T cell repertoires in COVID-19. Assay: immunoSEQ multiplex PCR; the TCRdb copy retains only in-frame clones and omits some. The profile covers 190,000 or so clones, with 70% to 90% appearing a single time and roughly 9.8% taken by the ten largest. The sample was peripheral blood. The receptor set was obtained from an elderly woman with acute or convalescent COVID-19. The CDR3 runs from the conserved cysteine through the conserved F or W. Each record gives: V gene, clone size, CDR3 protein. The size of a clone is reported for some rows only, either as once, few or many, or as a class for expanded clones.

>TRBV2|.
CASSAGSSQETQYF
>TRBV29-1|few
CSVDGGPIAEAFF
>TRBV6-1|once
CASSESGWWGNQPQHF
>TRBV5-4|.
CASSIRTSGNTGELFF
>TRBV27|.
CASSESQGAGQKLFF
>TRBV19|.
CASGKPGADTQYF
>TRBV6-5|.
CASSYGTSYEQYF
>TRBV6-6|.
CASSSRQFSGEQYF
>TRBV15|.
CATSFTAQETQYF
>TRBV29-1|.
CSVAGNRGLLTDTQYF
>TRBV6-4|.
CASSPRGAGELFF
>TRBV7-9|.
CASSPGGQRTGELFF
>TRBV5-5|.
CASSLGRTGWGNTIYF
>TRBV3-1/TRBV3-2|once
CASSLRGTGTAYGYTF
>TRBV27|.
CASGSRSYEQFF
>TRBV5-1|.
CASTLGGGSSYNEQFF
>TRBV29-1|.
CSVDFLGRGTNEQFF
>TRBV7-3|.
CASSLWSSGAAGELFF
>TRBV14|.
CASSQDPAAVRYEQYF
>TRBV2|.
CASRRDRGPNEQYF
>TRBV19|once
CASTHLVGSRHTEAFF
>TRBV25-1|.
CASRAQGTGELFF
>TRBV3-1/TRBV3-2|.
CASSQGISPLHF
>TRBV5-1|.
CASSFSGASPNEQFF
>TRBV7-9|.
CASSHGGTNEKLFF
>TRBV7-3|.
CASSPGQGYETQYF
>TRBV4-1|once
CASSQKGVSNQPQHF
>TRBV5-4|.
CASSLGVGTLRASTDTQYF
>TRBV3-1/TRBV3-2|.
CASSQPYPGTGSPTDYGYTF
>TRBV5-1|.
CASSSQGNTEAFF
>TRBV6-2/TRBV6-3|.
CASSYSNGLAGGQETQYF
>TRBV10-3|.
CAISASYVRNYGYTF
>TRBV5-4|.
CASSIPGTGRETQYF
>TRBV21-1|few
CASIQGPQCFQPQHF
>TRBV7-6|.
CASSLLTEAFF
>TRBV10-3|.
CAISTGPDTQYF
>TRBV6-5|.
CASSLGYSMNTEAFF
>TRBV30|.
CAWGGGVIDEAFF
>TRBV3-1/TRBV3-2|.
CASSQDLEGPGYTF
>TRBV6-2/TRBV6-3|medium-sized
CASSPRGVAYNEQFF
>TRBV7-4|.
CASIKHLAGGETGELFF
>TRBV19|.
CAIKPATGDNEQFF
>TRBV15|.
CATSIPVTGAVRNEQFF
>TRBV6-5|once
CATRTGQYGYTF
>TRBV7-2|.
CASSPHLGRNTEAFF
>TRBV19|.
CASRVGGGGETQYF
>TRBV2|few
CASRSGTGELFF
>TRBV7-7|.
CASSSTGEGTGELFF
>TRBV5-1|.
CASSDDLRGQEKLFF
>TRBV5-1|.
CASSLDNSYEQYF
>TRBV3-1/TRBV3-2|.
CASSPPGSVPNEQYF
>TRBV2|.
CASNGASYNEQFF
>TRBV7-7|.
CASSLGGQGTDTQYF
>TRBV7-2|.
CASSPTGNSPLHF